The 27 T cell receptor beta chains listed next were all sequenced from one sample in a study of beta chain features in type 1 diabetes. Expressed TCRB transcripts were sequenced because the isolated RNA had all been reverse transcribed beforehand. The protocol was immunoSEQ multiplex PCR, while the TCRdb copy is restricted to in-frame clones and leaves out a portion. The repertoire has under 90,000 clones, around a third of them found once; the top ten carry approximately 0.46%. Material: stem cell memory CD4+ T cells from blood. These receptors all stem from a woman under 30 in good health.

This clone was counted only a few times. This chain joins TRBV2 and TRBJ1-1, with D possibly matching TRBD1 (5 bases). V lost 5 bases, J lost 1 base, and 8 bases lay in between. CDR1 is SNHLY and CDR2 is FYNNEI in the germline V gene. CDR3 length equals 13 residues. DNA of the CDR3: TGTGCCAGCAGTTGGACACCGAACACTGAAGCTTTCTTT. Protein sequence: CASSWTPNTEAFF. The full variable domain, its missing parts supplied by reference TRBV2 and TRBJ1-1, is EPEVTQTPSHQVTQMGQEVILRCVPISNHLYFYWYRQILGQKVEFLVSFYNNEISEKSEIFDDQFSVERPDGSNFTLKIRSTKLEDSAMYFCASSWTPNTEAFFGQGTRLTVV.

There are a few counts of this clone. The V and J genes are TRBV30 and TRBJ2-5; D is unclear. V lost 0 bases, J lost 5 bases, and 13 bases lay in between. Germline CDR1 reads GTSNPN; CDR2 reads SVGIG (reference sequence). There are 14 residues in the CDR3. CDR3 protein: CAWSVNLVTETQYF. CDR3 sequence (DNA): TGTGCCTGGAGTGTAAATCTAGTCACCGAGACCCAGTACTTC.

This clone showed up just a few times. The chain is built from TRBV10-3 and TRBJ1-2; 12 nucleotides line up with TRBD1. Trimming took 5 bases from V and 13 from J; bases not matched to a gene: 8. The CDR3 covers 13 residues. The germline V gene has CDR1 ENHRY and CDR2 SYGVKD. The CDR3 region has the DNA TGTGCCATCAGTCTGGGACAGGGGGCAGTCGGCACCTTC. Its protein product is CAISLGQGAVGTF.

Only a few counts were recorded for this clone. This rearrangement joins TRBV19 to TRBJ1-2; possibly TRBD1 for D (6 bases). The CDR3 length is 12 residues. Trimming shortened V by 5 bases and J by 8 bases, and 12 bases separated the two germline ends. Germline V gene sequence: CDR1 LNHDA, CDR2 SQIVND (reference sequence). Here the CDR3 DNA reads TGTGCCAGTAGTGAACAGGGTGGCGGCTACACCTTC. It specifies CASSEQGGGYTF.

This chain uses TRBV4-1 with TRBJ2-3; TRBD2 matches at 12 bases. V lost 3 bases and J lost 6; bases outside the gene matches: 10. In germline, CDR1 is MGHRA, CDR2 YSYEKL. The CDR3 covers 17 residues. CDR3 loop: CASSQPTSGRRTDTQYF. The CDR3 DNA is TGCGCCAGCAGCCAGCCAACTAGCGGGAGGCGGACGGATACGCAGTATTTT.

The CDR3 nucleotides are TGTGCCAGCTCACCACCGGCAGGTCTCTTGGAGACCCAGTACTTC. Amino acid sequence: CASSPPAGLLETQYF. This chain connects TRBV18 to TRBJ2-5; D gene uncertain. V dropped 0 bases and J dropped 5 bases, with 13 bases sitting between them. Germline V lookup: CDR1 KGHSH, CDR2 LQKENI. The CDR3 extends over 15 amino acids.

V usage is TRBV6-6 and J usage is TRBJ1-5, with a weak D call TRBD1 (5 bases). CDR3 length equals 16 residues. V was cut by 6 bases and J by 7 bases, with 22 bases left in between. Germline-derived CDR1 and CDR2 are MNHNY and SVGAGI (reference sequence). The CDR3 protein is CASSLPGVGSYQPQHF. The CDR3 DNA reads as TGTGCCAGCAGCTTACCGGGGGTGGGTAGTTACCAGCCCCAGCATTTT.

The chain uses TRBV12-5 and TRBJ2-5, with 12 bases aligning to TRBD2. Germline assignment: CDR1 LGHNT and CDR2 FRNRAP. Germline trimming cut 1 base from V and 1 base from J; bases unmatched to any gene: 4. The CDR3 covers 17 residues. DNA for the CDR3: TGTGCTAGTGGTTTGGCTACACTAGCGGGGGGCCAAGAGACCCAGTACTTC. Translation gives CASGLATLAGGQETQYF.

This clone appeared a few times. The gene calls are TRBV19 and TRBJ1-5; D is unclear. The CDR3 is made up of 14 amino acids. Germline assignment: CDR1 LNHDA and CDR2 SQIVND (reference sequence). V lost 6 bases and J lost 5, with 14 bases in between. The CDR3: CASSKVPGHQPQHF. The CDR3 nucleotides read TGTGCCAGTAGCAAGGTTCCGGGTCATCAGCCCCAGCATTTT.

This clone was detected many times. This chain links TRBV7-9 with TRBJ2-7; D is uncertain. CDR3 length equals 13 residues. V gave up 3 bases and J gave up 7 bases, with 13 bases separating them. Germline-derived CDR1 and CDR2 are SEHNR and FQNEAQ (reference sequence). The CDR3 here is CASSFYLSMEQYF. The CDR3, as DNA: TGTGCCAGCAGCTTCTACTTGAGTATGGAGCAGTACTTC.

The genes are TRBV5-1 and TRBJ2-3; maybe TRBD2 (6 bases). The CDR3 totals 18 residues. From germline, CDR1 is SGHRS and CDR2 YFSETQ. V shed 2 bases and J shed 2 bases, with 21 bases lying between them. In DNA, the CDR3 is TGCGCCAGCAGCTTCTCCCCTTCCGTAGGACTAAACACAGATACGCAGTATTTT. Protein: CASSFSPSVGLNTDTQYF.

J is TRBJ2-1 and V is TRBV18, with 10 bases that match TRBD1. The CDR3 is 14 residues long. The V gene's germline CDR1 is KGHSH and CDR2 LQKENI. V gave up 6 bases and J gave up 5 bases; unmatched junction bases: 4. CDR3 residues: CASSLGQGNNEQFF. The CDR3 DNA is TGTGCCAGCTCCCTGGGACAGGGGAACAATGAGCAGTTCTTC.

This sequence joins TRBV19 and TRBJ1-2; D gene unclear. CDR3 length: 13 amino acids. The germline V gene has CDR1 LNHDA and CDR2 SQIVND (reference sequence). The germline V and J ends were trimmed by 8 bases and 4 bases, with 14 bases remaining between them. As DNA, the CDR3 is TGTGCCAGTTCTAACGCGGCCGGCTATGGCTACACCTTC. Its translation is CASSNAAGYGYTF.

This clone was counted between two and nine times. The chain recombines TRBV6-6 with TRBJ2-7; D might be TRBD2 (6 bases). V gave up 4 bases and J gave up 0 bases, with 10 bases separating them. The CDR3 spans 14 residues. Per germline, CDR1 MNHNY and CDR2 SVGAGI (reference sequence). The CDR3 loop reads CASSSTTSSYEQYF. CDR3 DNA: TGTGCCAGCAGTTCGACGACTAGCTCCTACGAGCAGTACTTC.

The V gene is TRBV4-3, the J gene TRBJ1-2; 7 bases fit TRBD1. The CDR3 contains 14 residues. J lost 8 bases, V lost 4 bases, and 10 bases had no gene match. Germline values: CDR1 LGHNA, CDR2 YSLEER. DNA of the CDR3: TGCGCCAGCAGCCGAGAGGGGGCAGGGGGAGGCTACACCTTC. This codes for CASSREGAGGGYTF.

This clone was detected ten times or more. V and J are TRBV5-1 and TRBJ1-5; 9 bases fit TRBD1. The CDR3 length is 15 residues. Germline trimming cut 0 bases from V and 4 bases from J; bases unmatched to any gene: 2. Germline-derived CDR1 and CDR2 are SGHRS and YFSETQ. The CDR3 is CASSLAGTGNQPQHF. The CDR3 DNA follows: TGCGCCAGCAGCTTGGCCGGGACAGGGAATCAGCCCCAGCATTTT.

The V call is TRBV5-1, the J call TRBJ1-2; no reliable D call. The V end was cut by 2 bases, the J end by 3 bases, with 5 bases between. CDR3 length equals 12 residues. The germline gives CDR1 SGHRS, CDR2 YFSETQ. The DNA for the CDR3 is TGCGCCAGCAGCTTTCAGGACTATGGCTACACCTTC. Its translation is CASSFQDYGYTF.

This clone was observed a handful of times. The V call is TRBV30, the J call TRBJ2-1; TRBD2 agrees at 8 bases. With V trimmed by 3 bases and J by 2 bases, 21 bases remained unmatched. The CDR3 is 20 residues long. Per germline, CDR1 GTSNPN and CDR2 SVGIG (reference sequence). CDR3 DNA sequence: TGTGCCTGGAGGGGGGCTTTGCGGGAGGTCTTCCGGGGGGCCTACAATGAGCAGTTCTTC. It yields the protein CAWRGALREVFRGAYNEQFF.

The rearrangement uses TRBV5-1 and TRBJ2-1; 8 bases agree with TRBD2. The CDR3 consists of 14 residues. Germline CDR1 and CDR2: SGHRS and YFSETQ. The V and J ends lost 2 bases and 3 bases, in that order; junction bases with no gene match: 1. Here the CDR3 reads CASSFGRDYNEQFF. The CDR3 nucleotides read TGCGCCAGCAGCTTCGGGAGGGACTACAATGAGCAGTTCTTC.

The V and J genes are TRBV5-1 and TRBJ2-5, with D tentatively TRBD2 (6 bases). V dropped 0 bases and J dropped 1 base, with 7 bases sitting between them. The CDR3 runs 14 residues. The germline CDR1 and CDR2 sequences are SGHRS and YFSETQ. The CDR3 here is CASSLVGSQETQYF. In DNA form, the CDR3 reads TGCGCCAGCAGCTTGGTCGGGAGCCAAGAGACCCAGTACTTC.

This clone appeared a few times. The chain couples TRBV18 to TRBJ1-1; 7 nucleotides agree with TRBD1. Germline assignment: CDR1 KGHSH and CDR2 LQKENI. The CDR3 consists of 15 residues. The junction had 7 bases not matched to a gene; V was cut back by 4 bases and J by 2 bases. The CDR3 region is CASSLDRTGNTEAFF. In DNA, the CDR3 is TGTGCCAGCTCACTCGACCGGACAGGAAACACTGAAGCTTTCTTT. The variable domain in full, completed from reference TRBV18 and TRBJ1-1, reads NAGVMQNPRHLVRRRGQEARLRCSPMKGHSHVYWYRQLPEEGLKFMVYLQKENIIDESGMPKERFSAEFPKEGPSILRIQQVVRGDSAAYFCASSLDRTGNTEAFFGQGTRLTVV.

This clone was found once. The chain recombines TRBV2 with TRBJ2-7; TRBD1 matches 9 bases. The CDR3 loop spans 13 amino acids. V lost 6 bases and J lost 6; bases outside the gene matches: 6. In germline, CDR1 is SNHLY, CDR2 FYNNEI. The CDR3 protein is CASRETGGTEQYF. CDR3 sequence (DNA): TGTGCCAGCAGAGAAACAGGGGGCACCGAGCAGTACTTC.

This clone was seen a few times. V usage is TRBV5-6 and J usage is TRBJ2-3; the D gene is possibly TRBD2 (6 bases). Germline CDR1 SGHDT, CDR2 YYEEEE. The CDR3 has 15 residues. Trimming took off 6 bases at V and 1 base at J, with 15 bases between the two ends. The CDR3 region is CASTPVPSGTDTQYF. The CDR3 DNA follows: TGTGCCAGCACCCCTGTGCCTAGCGGCACAGATACGCAGTATTTT.

This chain links TRBV11-1 with TRBJ2-5; maybe TRBD2 (5 bases). The germline V gene has CDR1 SGHAT and CDR2 FQDESV (reference sequence). The CDR3 totals 13 residues. Trimming took 6 bases from V and 5 from J, leaving 13 bases between them. The CDR3: CASSLDSLETQYF. CDR3 bases: TGTGCCAGCAGTCTGGACTCCTTGGAGACCCAGTACTTC.

The rearrangement uses TRBV18 and TRBJ1-2; no firm D call. V lost 3 bases to trimming and J lost 7 bases, with 12 bases between them. Germline V gene sequence: CDR1 KGHSH, CDR2 LQKENI. The CDR3 length is 13 residues. CDR3 nucleotide sequence: TGTGCCAGCTCACCGCTGGGAGAAGGTGGCTACACCTTC. The encoded protein is CASSPLGEGGYTF.

The chain carries TRBV18 and TRBJ2-2, with 8 bases aligning to TRBD1. V shed 3 bases, J shed 7 bases, and the junction held 10 bases outside the gene matches. There are 16 residues in the CDR3. Germline CDR1 KGHSH, CDR2 LQKENI. CDR3 coding DNA: TGTGCCAGCTCACCGAGAGGACAGGGTGACAGCGGGGAGCTGTTTTTT. Translating gives CASSPRGQGDSGELFF.

The chain carries TRBV9 and TRBJ2-3, with D possibly being TRBD2 (6 bases). V was cut by 1 base and J by 5 bases, with 14 bases left in between. Per germline, CDR1 SGDLS and CDR2 YYNGEE. The CDR3 runs to 15 residues. The DNA for the CDR3 is TGTGCCAGCAGCGTAAGGACGGTGGGGGGAGATACGCAGTATTTT. Translated, it gives CASSVRTVGGDTQYF.